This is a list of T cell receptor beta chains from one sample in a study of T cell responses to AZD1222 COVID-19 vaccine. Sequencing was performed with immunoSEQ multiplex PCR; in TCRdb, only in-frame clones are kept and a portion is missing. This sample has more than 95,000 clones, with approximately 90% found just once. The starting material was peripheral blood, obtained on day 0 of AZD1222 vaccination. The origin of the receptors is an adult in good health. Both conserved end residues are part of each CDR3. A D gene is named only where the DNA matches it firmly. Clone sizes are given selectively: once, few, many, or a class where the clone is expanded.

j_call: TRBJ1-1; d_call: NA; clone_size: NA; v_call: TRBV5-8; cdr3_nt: TGTGCCAGCAGCGGGTGGGGAAAGCGGGCCGACACTGAAGCTTTCTTT; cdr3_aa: CASSGWGKRADTEAFF
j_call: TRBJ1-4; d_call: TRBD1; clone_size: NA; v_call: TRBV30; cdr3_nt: TGTGCCTGGAGTGGGGGACAGGGTCCTGAAAAACTGTTTTTT; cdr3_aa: CAWSGGQGPEKLFF
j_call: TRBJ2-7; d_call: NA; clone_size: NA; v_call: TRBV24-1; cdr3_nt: TGTGCCACCTCCCAGGCAGGGATCCCCTACGAGCAGTACTTC; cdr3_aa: CATSQAGIPYEQYF
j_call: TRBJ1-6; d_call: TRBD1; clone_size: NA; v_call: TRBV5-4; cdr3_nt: TGTGCCAGCAGCTCAAGGACAGGGGGAAATAATTCACCCCTCCACTTT; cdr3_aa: CASSSRTGGNNSPLHF
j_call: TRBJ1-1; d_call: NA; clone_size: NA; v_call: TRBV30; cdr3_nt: TGTGCCTGGAGTGCCCAACTAGGGACTGAAGCTTTCTTT; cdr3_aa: CAWSAQLGTEAFF
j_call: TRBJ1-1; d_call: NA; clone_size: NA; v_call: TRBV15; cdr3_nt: TGTGCCACCAGCCAATTGGGGGACCGGGCTGAAGCTTTCTTT; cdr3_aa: CATSQLGDRAEAFF
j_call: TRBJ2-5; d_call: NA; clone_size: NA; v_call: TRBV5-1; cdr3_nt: TGCGCCAGCAGCTTGGGGGTGGGAGTTCAAGAGACCCAGTACTTC; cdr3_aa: CASSLGVGVQETQYF
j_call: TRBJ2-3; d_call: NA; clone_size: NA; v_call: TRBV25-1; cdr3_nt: TGTGCCAGCAGGTCCGGTGGTAGTGCGGATACGCAGTATTTT; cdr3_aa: CASRSGGSADTQYF
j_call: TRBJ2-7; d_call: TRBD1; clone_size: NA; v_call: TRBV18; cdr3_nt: TGTGCCAGCTCAGGGACAGGGCAACGGGAGCAGTACTTC; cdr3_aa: CASSGTGQREQYF
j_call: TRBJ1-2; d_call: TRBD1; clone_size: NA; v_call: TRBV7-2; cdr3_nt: TGTGCCAGCAGCTCGGACAGGACTTATGGCTACACCTTC; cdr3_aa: CASSSDRTYGYTF
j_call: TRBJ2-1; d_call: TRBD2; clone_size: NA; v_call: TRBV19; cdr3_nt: TGTGCCAGTAGTATAGGTCTAGCGGGAACTGAGCAGTTCTTC; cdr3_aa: CASSIGLAGTEQFF
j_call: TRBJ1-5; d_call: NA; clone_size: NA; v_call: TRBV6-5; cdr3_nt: TGTGCCAGCACACTGAGGAGTTATAGCAATCAGCCCCAGCATTTT; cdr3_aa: CASTLRSYSNQPQHF
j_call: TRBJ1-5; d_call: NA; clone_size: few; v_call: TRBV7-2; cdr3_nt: TGTGCCAGCAGCTTAGCTGAGGACAGCTATCAGCCCCAGCATTTT; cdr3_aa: CASSLAEDSYQPQHF
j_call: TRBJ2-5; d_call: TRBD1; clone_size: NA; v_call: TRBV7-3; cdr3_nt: TGTGCCAGCAGCTTACTAGGGGGCGGGGAGACCCAGTACTTC; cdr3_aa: CASSLLGGGETQYF
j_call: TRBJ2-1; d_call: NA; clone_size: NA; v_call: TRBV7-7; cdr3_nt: TGTGCTAGCAGCTTAAGTGCGGCGGCTGAGCAGTTCTTC; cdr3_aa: CASSLSAAAEQFF
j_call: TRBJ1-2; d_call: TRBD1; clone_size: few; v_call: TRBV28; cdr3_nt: TGTGCCAGCAGTTTCACCGCGACAGGGGGTGGCTACACCTTC; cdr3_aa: CASSFTATGGGYTF
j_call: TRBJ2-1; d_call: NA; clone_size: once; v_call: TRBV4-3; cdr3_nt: TGCGCCAGCAGCCAATCAGATCAGTCTAGACGTCGGTTCTTC; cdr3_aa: CASSQSDQSRRRFF
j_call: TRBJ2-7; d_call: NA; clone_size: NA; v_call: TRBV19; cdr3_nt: TGTGCCAGTAGTATAGAAGGGGCGGGACTTTCCGAGCAGTACTTC; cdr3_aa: CASSIEGAGLSEQYF
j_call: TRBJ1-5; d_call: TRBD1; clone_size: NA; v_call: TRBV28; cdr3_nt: TGTGCCAGCAGTACACCGGGACAGCTTCGGGGTCAGCCCCAGCATTTT; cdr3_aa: CASSTPGQLRGQPQHF
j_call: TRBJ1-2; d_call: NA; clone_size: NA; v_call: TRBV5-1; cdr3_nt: TGCGCCAGCAGCTTGGGAGGGGCGCGTAGCTACACCTTC; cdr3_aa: CASSLGGARSYTF
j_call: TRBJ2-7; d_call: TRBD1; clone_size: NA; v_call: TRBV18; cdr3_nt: TGTGCCAGCTCACCCGACAGGGCGAGCTCCTACGAGCAGTACTTC; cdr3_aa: CASSPDRASSYEQYF
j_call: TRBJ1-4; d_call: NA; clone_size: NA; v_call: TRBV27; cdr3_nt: TGTGCCAGCAGTTTTTGCGTTTGCCTGGACGGTGAAAAACTGTTTTTT; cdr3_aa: CASSFCVCLDGEKLFF
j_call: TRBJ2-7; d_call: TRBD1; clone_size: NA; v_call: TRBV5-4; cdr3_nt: TGTGCCAGCAGCCCACCTAAGGGACAGTCCTACGAGCAGTACTTC; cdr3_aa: CASSPPKGQSYEQYF
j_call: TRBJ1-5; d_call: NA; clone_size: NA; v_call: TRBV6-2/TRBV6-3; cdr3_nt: TGTGCCAGCAGTTACTCAGGCAGATCAAGGCCCCAGCATTTT; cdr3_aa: CASSYSGRSRPQHF
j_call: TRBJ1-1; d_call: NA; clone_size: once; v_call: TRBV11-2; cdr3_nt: TGTGCCAGCAGCCCACAGGTAGGCACTGAAGCTTTCTTT; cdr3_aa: CASSPQVGTEAFF
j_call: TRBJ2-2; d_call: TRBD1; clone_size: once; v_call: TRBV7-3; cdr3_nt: TGTGCCAGCAGCCCCTTTGGACGGGCAGGGGGCGCCGCCACCGGGGAGCTGTTTTTT; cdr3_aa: CASSPFGRAGGAATGELFF
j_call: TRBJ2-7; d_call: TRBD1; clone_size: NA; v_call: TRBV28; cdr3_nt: TGTGCCAGCACCCCGACAGGGGCTAACTTTTACGAGCAGTACTTC; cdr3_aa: CASTPTGANFYEQYF
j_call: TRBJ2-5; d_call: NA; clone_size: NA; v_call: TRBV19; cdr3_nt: TGTGCCAGTAGCAATATCTACCGGCTTGACAGGGAGACCCAGTACTTC; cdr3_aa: CASSNIYRLDRETQYF
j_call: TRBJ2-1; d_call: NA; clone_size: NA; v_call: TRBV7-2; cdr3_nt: TGTGCCAGCAGCCCACGAACCGGGCCTCAATCCGAGCAGTTCTTC; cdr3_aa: CASSPRTGPQSEQFF
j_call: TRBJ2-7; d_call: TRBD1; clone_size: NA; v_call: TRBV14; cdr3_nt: TGTGCCAGCAGCGACGCCCCGGGACAGGGTCCCCACGAGCAGTACTTC; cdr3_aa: CASSDAPGQGPHEQYF
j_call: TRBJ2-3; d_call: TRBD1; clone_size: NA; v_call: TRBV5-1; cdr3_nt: TGCGCCAGCAGCCTAACCCCGGGACAGCCCACAGATACGCAGTATTTT; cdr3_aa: CASSLTPGQPTDTQYF
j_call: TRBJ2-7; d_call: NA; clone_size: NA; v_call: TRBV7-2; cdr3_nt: TGTGCCAGCAGCTCCCGGGGGCAGTCCTACGAGCAGTACTTC; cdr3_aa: CASSSRGQSYEQYF
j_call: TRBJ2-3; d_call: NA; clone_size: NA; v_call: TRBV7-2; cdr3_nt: TGTGCCAGCAGCCCAGGACTATTCACAGATACGCAGTATTTT; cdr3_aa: CASSPGLFTDTQYF
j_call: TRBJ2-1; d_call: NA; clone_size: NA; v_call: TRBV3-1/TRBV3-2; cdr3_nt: TGTGCCAGCAGCCAAGACGGGCGTGTTGGAGGCTCCTACAATGAGCAGTTCTTC; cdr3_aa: CASSQDGRVGGSYNEQFF
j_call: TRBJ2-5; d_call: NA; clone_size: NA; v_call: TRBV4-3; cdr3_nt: TGCGCCAGCAGCCAAGCCGCGGGACAAGAGACCCAGTACTTC; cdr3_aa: CASSQAAGQETQYF
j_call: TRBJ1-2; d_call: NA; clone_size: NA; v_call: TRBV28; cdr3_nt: TGTGCCAGCAGACCTTCCAAAAACTATGGCTACACCTTC; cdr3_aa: CASRPSKNYGYTF
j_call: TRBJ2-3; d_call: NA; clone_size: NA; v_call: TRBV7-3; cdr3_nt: TGTGCCAGCAGCTCCCTTACACGAGCAGATACGCAGTATTTT; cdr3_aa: CASSSLTRADTQYF
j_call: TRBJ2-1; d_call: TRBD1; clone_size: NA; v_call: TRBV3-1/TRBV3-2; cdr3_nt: TGTGCCAGCAGCCGAGACAGGGATCCCTACAATGAGCAGTTCTTC; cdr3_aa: CASSRDRDPYNEQFF
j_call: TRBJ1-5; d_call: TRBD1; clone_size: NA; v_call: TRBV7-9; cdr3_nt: TGTGCCAGCAGCTTTGCCGGGACAGATAGCAATCAGCCCCAGCATTTT; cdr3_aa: CASSFAGTDSNQPQHF
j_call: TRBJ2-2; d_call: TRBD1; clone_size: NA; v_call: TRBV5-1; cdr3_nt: TGCGCCAGCAGCTTGGCCGTGGGACAGGGGATCACCGGGGAGCTGTTTTTT; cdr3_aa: CASSLAVGQGITGELFF
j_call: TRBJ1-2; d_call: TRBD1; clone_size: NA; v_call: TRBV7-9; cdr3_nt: TGTGCCAGCAGCTTAGGGGGTACCCCAGGGGGCGATGGCTACACCTTC; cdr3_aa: CASSLGGTPGGDGYTF
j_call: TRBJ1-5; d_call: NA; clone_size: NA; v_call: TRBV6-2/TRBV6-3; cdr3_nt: TGTGCCAGCAGTACGGACGGCCGAGGTCAGCCCCAGCATTTT; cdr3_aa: CASSTDGRGQPQHF
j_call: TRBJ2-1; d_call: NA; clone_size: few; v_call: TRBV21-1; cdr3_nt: TGTGCCAGCAGCCTAGGGGCTAATGAGCAGTTCTTC; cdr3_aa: CASSLGANEQFF
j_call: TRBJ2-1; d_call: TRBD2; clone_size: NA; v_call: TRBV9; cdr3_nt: TGTGCCAGCAGCGTTCAGGCTAGCGGGAACTACAATGAGCAGTTCTTC; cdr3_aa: CASSVQASGNYNEQFF
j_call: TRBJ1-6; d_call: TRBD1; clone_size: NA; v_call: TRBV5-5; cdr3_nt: TGTGCCAGCAGCAAGGGACAGGCCACTTCACCCCTCCACTTT; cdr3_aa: CASSKGQATSPLHF
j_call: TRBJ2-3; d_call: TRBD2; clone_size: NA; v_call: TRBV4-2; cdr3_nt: TGTGCCAGCAGCCATAGCGGGGGGGGCCCGGATACGCAGTATTTT; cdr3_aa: CASSHSGGGPDTQYF
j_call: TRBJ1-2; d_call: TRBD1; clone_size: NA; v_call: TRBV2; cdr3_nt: TGTGCCAGCAGTGATAGGGGGCCAGGATCAAATGGCTACACCTTC; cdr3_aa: CASSDRGPGSNGYTF
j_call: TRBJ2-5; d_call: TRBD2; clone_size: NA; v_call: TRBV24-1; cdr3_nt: TGTGCCACCAGTGTCCAAGGCGGGGGAGGGGAGACCCAGTACTTC; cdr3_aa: CATSVQGGGGETQYF
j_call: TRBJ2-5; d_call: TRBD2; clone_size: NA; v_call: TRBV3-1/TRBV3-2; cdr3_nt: TGTGCCAGCAGCGAAGCGGGGGGGACCCAGTACTTC; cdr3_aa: CASSEAGGTQYF
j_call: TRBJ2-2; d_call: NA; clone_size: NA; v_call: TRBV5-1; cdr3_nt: TGCGCCAGCAGAATTACCTCGAACACCGGGGAGCTGTTTTTT; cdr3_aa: CASRITSNTGELFF
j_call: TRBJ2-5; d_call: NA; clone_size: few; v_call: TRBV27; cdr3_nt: TGTGCCAGCCATAGGACAGATCAAGAGACCCAGTACTTC; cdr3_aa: CASHRTDQETQYF
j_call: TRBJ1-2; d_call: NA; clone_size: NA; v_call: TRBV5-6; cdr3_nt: TGTGCCAGCAGCTCATCCGGGACATCAACTAACTATGGCTACACCTTC; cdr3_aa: CASSSSGTSTNYGYTF
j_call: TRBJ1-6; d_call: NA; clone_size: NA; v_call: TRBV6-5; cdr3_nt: TGTGCCAGCAGTCAGATTGGGGTAGGGTCACCCCTCCACTTT; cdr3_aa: CASSQIGVGSPLHF